These 32 T cell receptor beta chains share one sample of origin, sequenced in a study of naive and memory T cell subsets. For these TCRs, the target antigens are not known. Both TRBC1 and TRBC2 were covered by a beta constant-region primer of two equimolar oligonucleotides. Nested alpha and beta constant-region primers with the SP2 primer drove four PCR rounds on ligated cDNA. MiXCR, run by TCRdb on the UMI-ligation and nested PCR reads, gives a single entry per CDR3 protein. Of under 150,000 distinct CDR3 sequences listed, around 21% are singletons. Regarding the study as a whole: Especially in CD8 cells, naive repertoires contained a few larger clonotypes, possibly CD45RA-re-expressing memory cells.

The material sequenced was naive CD8+ T cells from blood. The receptors originated from a human donor in good health.

The V and J genes are TRBV12-3 or TRBV12-4 and TRBJ1-1; D is possibly TRBD1 (5 bases). This CDR3 has 16 amino acids. V lost 1 base, J lost 1 base, and 13 bases lay in between. The CDR3 loop reads CASSLEVRDPNTEAFF. The DNA of the CDR3 is TGTGCCAGCAGTTTAGAGGTTAGGGACCCGAACACTGAAGCTTTCTTT.

This clonotype was observed at least ten times. The chain employs TRBV28 and TRBJ2-7; D call uncertain. The CDR3 spans 16 residues. Germline CDR1 reads MDHEN; CDR2 reads SYDVKM. Trimming removed 5 bases from V and 4 bases from J, with 21 bases in between. The chain's CDR3 is CASSPWSSSSPYEQYF. CDR3 nucleotide sequence: TGTGCCAGCAGTCCTTGGAGCAGCAGCTCACCATACGAGCAGTACTTC. Supplemented by reference TRBV28 and TRBJ2-7, the full variable domain reads DVKVTQSSRYLVKRTGEKVFLECVQDMDHENMFWYRQDPGLGLRLIYFSYDVKMKEKGDIPEGYSVSREKKERFSLILESASTNQTSMYLCASSPWSSSSPYEQYFGPGTRLTVT.

This clonotype was detected a few times. The chain uses TRBV7-9 and TRBJ2-1; possible D gene TRBD2, 6 bases. This CDR3 region has 17 residues. V lost 5 bases to trimming and J lost 7 bases, with 24 bases between them. Per the germline V gene, CDR1 is SEHNR and CDR2 is FQNEAQ (reference sequence). The DNA of the CDR3 is TGTGCCAGCAGCCCGCGAACCGGGACCTGGGGGGATAATGAGCAGTTCTTC. This codes for CASSPRTGTWGDNEQFF.

The chain links TRBV6-5 to TRBJ1-5, with D maybe TRBD1 (6 bases). Trimming shortened V by 2 bases and J by 5 bases, and 10 bases separated the two germline ends. The V gene's germline CDR1 is MNHEY and CDR2 SVGAGI. The length of the CDR3 is 14 residues. CDR3 region: CASSYHREHQPQHF. The CDR3 DNA sequence: TGTGCCAGCAGTTACCACAGGGAGCATCAGCCCCAGCATTTT.

The genes are TRBV27 and TRBJ2-1; D ambiguous. The germline V and J ends were trimmed by 5 bases and 5 bases, with 10 bases remaining between them. This CDR3 has 13 amino acids. Germline lookup yields CDR1 MNHEY and CDR2 SMNVEV (reference sequence). CDR3 sequence reads: CASSLLANNEQFF. CDR3 bases: TGTGCCAGCAGTCTCCTCGCGAACAATGAGCAGTTCTTC.

This clonotype was detected only a few times. This chain joins TRBV11-2 and TRBJ1-4; D call uncertain. Trimming cost V 3 bases and J 7 bases, with 21 bases left between them. This CDR3 spans 17 amino acids. From germline, CDR1 is SGHAT and CDR2 FQNNGV. This CDR3 is CASSLRDAGQTIEKLFF. DNA of the CDR3: TGTGCCAGCAGCTTGCGGGATGCTGGTCAGACCATTGAAAAACTGTTTTTT.

This clonotype was observed a handful of times. V usage is TRBV12-3 or TRBV12-4 and J usage is TRBJ1-1, with TRBD1 identical over 7 bases. The CDR3 contains 13 residues. The junction had 4 bases not matched to a gene; V was cut back by 1 base and J by 8 bases. As DNA, the CDR3 is TGTGCCAGCAGTTTAGTGACGACAGGGGAAGCTTTCTTT. Residues: CASSLVTTGEAFF.

The chain has TRBV24-1 and TRBJ2-1, with 8 bases aligning to TRBD2. The CDR3 runs 13 residues. Trimming at V came to 8 bases and at J to 9 bases, leaving 8 bases not matched to a gene. The germline V gene has CDR1 KGHDR and CDR2 SFDVKD. The CDR3 reads CATTGGGGGEQFF. The DNA for the CDR3 is TGTGCCACCACGGGAGGGGGTGGCGGTGAGCAGTTCTTC.

This clonotype was counted between two and nine times. The gene calls are TRBV4-3 and TRBJ2-2; D perhaps matches TRBD2 (6 bases). The V end lost 10 bases, the J end lost 6 bases, and 18 bases lay between the germline ends. Germline V CDR1 and CDR2: LGHNA, YSLEER. The CDR3 is made up of 14 amino acids. As DNA, the CDR3 is TGCGCCACCGGAGGGTACCCCAGCGCCGGGGAGCTGTTTTTT. Amino acids: CATGGYPSAGELFF.

In this sample, this clonotype turned up a few times. This rearrangement joins TRBV4-3 to TRBJ2-1, with a possible D match to TRBD2 (6 bases). With 0 bases removed from V and 9 bases from J, the gap between germline ends came to 15 bases. The length of the CDR3 is 15 residues. Germline CDR1 LGHNA, CDR2 YSLEER. The CDR3 loop reads CASSQDSGSGGEQFF. DNA of the CDR3: TGCGCCAGCAGCCAAGATTCCGGGAGCGGAGGTGAGCAGTTCTTC.

This clonotype was picked up many times. V is TRBV9 and J is TRBJ1-2; no reliable D call. Germline CDR1 is SGDLS and CDR2 is YYNGEE. This CDR3 has 17 residues. The V end lost 4 bases, the J end lost 4 bases, and 23 bases lay between the germline ends. Written as DNA, the CDR3 is TGTGCCAGCAGCATCCCCTCCGCGGGCAGGTCCTCCTATGGCTACACCTTC. Protein: CASSIPSAGRSSYGYTF.

The chain joins TRBV7-8 to TRBJ2-7; tentatively, D is TRBD2 (5 bases). Trimming stripped 7 bases from V and 5 bases from J, with 15 bases between. This CDR3 is 13 amino acids long. Germline V lookup: CDR1 SGHVS, CDR2 FQNEAQ. This chain's CDR3 is CASNRDDADEQYF. The CDR3 coding sequence is TGTGCCAGCAACCGGGATGACGCCGACGAGCAGTACTTC.

The chain employs TRBV29-1 and TRBJ2-7, with D perhaps given as TRBD1 or TRBD2 (5 bases each). Deletions cut 3 bases from V and 3 bases from J, with 12 bases between. This CDR3 region has 13 residues. The germline gives CDR1 SQVTM, CDR2 ANQGSEA. CDR3 amino acids: CSVEGEIFYEQYF. The CDR3 DNA sequence: TGCAGCGTTGAGGGGGAGATCTTCTACGAGCAGTACTTC.

This clonotype was detected only a few times. The chain carries TRBV5-1 and TRBJ2-7, with D possibly being TRBD1 or TRBD2 (5 bases each). V lost 7 bases and J lost 3, with 26 bases in between. Germline V CDR1 and CDR2: SGHRS, YFSETQ. The length of the CDR3 is 17 residues. The CDR3 loop reads CASWGSTVEGAVYEQYF. In DNA form, the CDR3 reads TGCGCCAGCTGGGGGTCGACAGTCGAAGGGGCGGTCTACGAGCAGTACTTC.

This clonotype was picked up one time. The CDR3 loop is CASSLGGGAEYEQYF. For the CDR3, the DNA is TGTGCCAGCAGTCTCGGAGGGGGCGCCGAATACGAGCAGTACTTC. The chain recombines TRBV27 with TRBJ2-7; D possibly corresponds to TRBD1 (7 bases). Between the trimmed V and J ends, which lost 5 bases and 4 bases, there was a span of 18 bases. CDR1 is MNHEY and CDR2 is SMNVEV in the germline V gene (reference sequence). The CDR3 loop spans 15 amino acids.

This clonotype was observed a few times. The chain carries TRBV29-1 and TRBJ2-1; 14 bases match TRBD2. V was pared by 6 bases and J by 10 bases, with 5 bases of the junction left unmatched. The germline V gene encodes CDR1 SQVTM and CDR2 ANQGSEA. The CDR3 is 13 residues long. CDR3 residues: CSVPGLAGVEQFF. Written as DNA, the CDR3 is TGCAGCGTACCGGGACTAGCGGGGGTCGAGCAGTTCTTC.

The genes are TRBV6-2 or TRBV6-3 and TRBJ1-2; TRBD1 might be the D (6 bases). The CDR3 sequence is 15 residues long. V lost 5 bases to trimming and J lost 8 bases, with 21 bases between them. CDR1 and CDR2 (germline): MNHEY, SVGEGT. The CDR3 reads CASSIHREKSVGYTF. The CDR3 DNA reads as TGTGCCAGCAGTATCCACAGGGAAAAGAGTGTGGGCTACACCTTC.

This clonotype appeared a few times. V and J are TRBV7-9 and TRBJ1-5; tentative D call: TRBD1 (5 bases). V gave up 4 bases and J gave up 6 bases, with 13 bases separating them. The germline V gene encodes CDR1 SEHNR and CDR2 FQNEAQ (reference sequence). The CDR3 has 14 amino acids. In DNA form, the CDR3 reads TGTGCCAGCAGCTCGACGCGGGGCGGTCAGCCCCAGCATTTT. Amino acids: CASSSTRGGQPQHF.

The chain recombines TRBV28 with TRBJ2-3, with 7 bases lining up with TRBD1. Germline CDR1 reads MDHEN; CDR2 reads SYDVKM. This CDR3 comprises 16 residues. V gave up 4 bases and J gave up 4 bases; unmatched junction bases: 11. In DNA, the CDR3 is TGTGCCAGCAGTTCAAATACAGGGGTTACGGCAGATACGCAGTATTTT. Translated: CASSSNTGVTADTQYF.

The rearrangement uses TRBV6-2 or TRBV6-3 and TRBJ2-1; 10 bases agree with TRBD2. Per germline, CDR1 MNHEY and CDR2 SVGEGT. Germline trimming cut 1 base from V and 8 bases from J; bases unmatched to any gene: 2. The CDR3 runs to 14 residues. In nucleotides, the CDR3 is TGTGCCAGCAGTTACTGGCTAGCGGGAGATGAGCAGTTCTTC. As protein: CASSYWLAGDEQFF.

This clonotype was seen a handful of times. The chain recombines TRBV7-3 with TRBJ2-5, with TRBD1 identical over 9 bases. CDR1 is SGHTA and CDR2 is FQGTGA in the germline V gene. CDR3 length equals 20 residues. J gave up 1 base and V 3 bases, and 18 bases lay outside the gene matches. For the CDR3, the DNA is TGTGCCAGCAGCTTTAGAGCAGGACAGGGGTACACCCTCAGCCAAGAGACCCAGTACTTC. Residues: CASSFRAGQGYTLSQETQYF.

The chain's CDR3 is CASSVASGSKYNEQFF. The CDR3 DNA reads TGTGCCAGCAGCGTGGCTAGCGGGAGTAAATACAATGAGCAGTTCTTC. The V and J genes are TRBV9 and TRBJ2-1, with TRBD2 matching 10 bases. Germline CDR1 and CDR2: SGDLS and YYNGEE. The V gene end was trimmed by 2 bases and the J gene end by 4 bases; junction bases not matched to a gene: 6. CDR3 length equals 16 residues.

The chain carries TRBV20-1 and TRBJ1-1, with D perhaps matching TRBD1 (5 bases). The CDR3 is made up of 12 amino acids. The germline V gene has CDR1 DFQATT and CDR2 SNEGSKA (reference sequence). The chain's CDR3 is CRIRGANTEAFF. In DNA form, the CDR3 reads TGCAGGATACGAGGGGCCAACACTGAAGCTTTCTTT.

The DNA of the CDR3 is TGTGCCAGCAACGACAGGGCCGCAGATACGCAGTATTTT. Translating gives CASNDRAADTQYF. This chain links TRBV27 with TRBJ2-3, with 7 bases fitting TRBD1. This CDR3 comprises 13 residues. Trimming took 7 bases from V and 4 from J; bases not matched to a gene: 5. Germline V gene sequence: CDR1 MNHEY, CDR2 SMNVEV (reference sequence).

The chain has TRBV7-9 and TRBJ2-7; D is perhaps TRBD2 (5 bases). Germline assignment: CDR1 SEHNR and CDR2 FQNEAQ (reference sequence). The CDR3 length is 12 residues. Trimming took 1 base from V and 6 from J, leaving 7 bases between them. Here the CDR3 reads CASSLGGSEQYF. CDR3 sequence (DNA): TGTGCCAGCAGCTTAGGAGGGTCCGAGCAGTACTTC.

This clonotype was counted a few times. The chain recombines TRBV6-5 with TRBJ2-7; 8 bases map to TRBD1. V was clipped by 8 bases and J by 5 bases; unmatched bases: 2. Germline CDR1 is MNHEY and CDR2 is SVGAGI. The CDR3 is 11 amino acids. The CDR3 here is CASSTGDEQYF. The CDR3 DNA reads TGTGCCAGCTCGACAGGGGACGAGCAGTACTTC.

The chain has TRBV12-3 or TRBV12-4 and TRBJ2-7; D remains unclear. This CDR3 contains 14 residues. V lost 4 bases to trimming and J lost 2 bases, with 12 bases between them. The CDR3 coding sequence is TGTGCCAGCAGTTCCGTGAGAAATCCCTACGAGCAGTACTTC. This translates into CASSSVRNPYEQYF.

The chain uses TRBV29-1 and TRBJ1-3; D is undetermined. This CDR3 is 14 amino acids long. The V gene's germline CDR1 is SQVTM and CDR2 ANQGSEA. Trimming stripped 8 bases from V and 0 bases from J, with 14 bases between. CDR3 in amino acids: CSTYRAGSGNTIYF. The CDR3 coding sequence is TGCAGCACTTACAGAGCGGGCTCTGGAAACACCATATATTTT.

The CDR3, as DNA: TGTGCCAGCAGTTTGTTGACCAAAACGGGAGGGTTCACAGATACGCAGTATTTT. Translated: CASSLLTKTGGFTDTQYF. The chain joins TRBV28 to TRBJ2-3; 8 bases align to TRBD2. Germline V gene sequence: CDR1 MDHEN, CDR2 SYDVKM. V was clipped by 3 bases and J by 2 bases; unmatched bases: 13. The CDR3 runs 18 residues.

This clonotype turned up a few times. The V gene is TRBV4-2, the J gene TRBJ1-1, with D perhaps matching TRBD1 (5 bases). The CDR3 consists of 15 residues. The V gene lost 3 bases and the J gene lost 2 bases, with 13 bases spanning the gap. Per the germline V gene, CDR1 is LGHNA and CDR2 is YNFKEQ. This CDR3 reads CASSHPDGANTEAFF. The DNA of the CDR3 is TGTGCCAGCAGCCACCCAGATGGGGCAAACACTGAAGCTTTCTTT.

In its sample, this clonotype was seen many times. The chain joins TRBV7-9 to TRBJ2-7; D gene uncertain. The CDR3 covers 11 residues. The germline V gene has CDR1 SEHNR and CDR2 FQNEAQ (reference sequence). V lost 5 bases, J lost 7 bases, and 9 bases lay in between. CDR3 bases: TGTGCCAGCAGCCACGAAGGAGAGCAGTACTTC. This translates into CASSHEGEQYF.

This clonotype was seen repeatedly, ten times or more. The chain combines TRBV14 with TRBJ1-1, with TRBD1 identical over 11 bases. Germline assignment: CDR1 SGHDN and CDR2 FVKESK. The CDR3 loop spans 18 amino acids. V shed 0 bases and J 3 bases; nucleotides not matched to a gene: 9. The CDR3, as DNA: TGTGCCAGCAGCCAAGATCGGACAGGGGGCCGGGAGGACACTGAAGCTTTCTTT. Protein: CASSQDRTGGREDTEAFF.